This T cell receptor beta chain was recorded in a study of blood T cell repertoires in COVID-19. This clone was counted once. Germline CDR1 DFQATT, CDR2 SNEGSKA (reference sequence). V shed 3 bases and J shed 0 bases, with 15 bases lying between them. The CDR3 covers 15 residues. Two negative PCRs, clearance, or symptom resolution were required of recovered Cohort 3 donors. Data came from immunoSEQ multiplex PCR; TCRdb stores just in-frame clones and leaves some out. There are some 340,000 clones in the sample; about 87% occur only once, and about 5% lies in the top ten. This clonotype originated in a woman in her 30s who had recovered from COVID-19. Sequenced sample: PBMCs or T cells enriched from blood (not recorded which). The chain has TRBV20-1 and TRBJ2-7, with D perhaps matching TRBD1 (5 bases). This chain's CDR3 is CSASRGKGISYEQYF. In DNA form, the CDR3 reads TGCAGTGCTAGTCGTGGGAAGGGGATCTCCTACGAGCAGTACTTC.